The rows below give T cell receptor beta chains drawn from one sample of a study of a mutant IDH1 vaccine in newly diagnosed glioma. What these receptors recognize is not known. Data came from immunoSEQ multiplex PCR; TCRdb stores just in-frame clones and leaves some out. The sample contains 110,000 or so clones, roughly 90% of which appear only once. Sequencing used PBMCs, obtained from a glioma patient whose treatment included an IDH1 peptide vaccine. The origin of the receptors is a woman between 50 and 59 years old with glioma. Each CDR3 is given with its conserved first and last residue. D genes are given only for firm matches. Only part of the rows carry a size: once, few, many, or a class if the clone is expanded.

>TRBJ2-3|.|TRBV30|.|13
TGTGCCTGGAGTGAGGCTAGCACAGATACGCAGTATTTT
CAWSEASTDTQYF
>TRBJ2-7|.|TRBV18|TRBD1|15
TGTGCCAGCTCACCCAAGACAGGGGGGGAATACGAGCAGTACTTC
CASSPKTGGEYEQYF
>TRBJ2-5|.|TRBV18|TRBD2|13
TGTGCCAGCCAAGCGGGATCCTTAGAGACCCAGTACTTC
CASQAGSLETQYF
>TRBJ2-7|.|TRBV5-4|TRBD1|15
TGTGCCAGCAGCTTGGCCTGGACAGGGCAGTACGAGCAGTACTTC
CASSLAWTGQYEQYF
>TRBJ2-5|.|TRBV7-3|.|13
TGTGCCAGCAGCTCGACAGTGGGAGAGACCCAGTACTTC
CASSSTVGETQYF
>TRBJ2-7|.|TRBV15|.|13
TGTGCCACCAGCCGACGACAGATGGGGGAGCAGTACTTC
CATSRRQMGEQYF
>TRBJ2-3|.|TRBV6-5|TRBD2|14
TGTGCCAGCAGTTATGGACTAGCTGCAGATACGCAGTATTTT
CASSYGLAADTQYF
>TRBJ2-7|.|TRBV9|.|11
TGTGCCAGCGGGCCCTTGTACGAGCAGTACTTC
CASGPLYEQYF
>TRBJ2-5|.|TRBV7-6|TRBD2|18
TGTGCCAGCAGCTTAGGGGGCGGACTAGCGGGAGTCGTCGGGACCCAGTACTTC
CASSLGGGLAGVVGTQYF
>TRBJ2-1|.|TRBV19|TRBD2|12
TGTGCCAGTAGTATGGGACTAGCGACCCAGTTCTTC
CASSMGLATQFF
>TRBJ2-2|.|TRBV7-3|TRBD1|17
TGTGCCAGCAGCTTCCGAGGGACAGGGTTTACCGTCGGGGAGCTGTTTTTT
CASSFRGTGFTVGELFF
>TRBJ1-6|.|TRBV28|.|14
TGTGCCAGCAGTGCATTGGCGAATAATTCACCCCTCCACTTT
CASSALANNSPLHF
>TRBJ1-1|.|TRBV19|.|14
TGTGCCAGTAGTTTCCGAGCAGGGCTCACTGAAGCTTTCTTT
CASSFRAGLTEAFF
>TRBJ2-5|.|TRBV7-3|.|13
TGTGCCAGCAGCTTAGTGGGGGAAGAGACCCAGTACTTC
CASSLVGEETQYF
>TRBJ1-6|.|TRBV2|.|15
TGTGCCAGCAGTGGACAAAGCTCCTATAATTCACCCCTCCACTTT
CASSGQSSYNSPLHF
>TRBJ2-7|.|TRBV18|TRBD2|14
TGTGCCAGCTCACCGGCTAGCGGGGGCTACGAGCAGTACTTC
CASSPASGGYEQYF
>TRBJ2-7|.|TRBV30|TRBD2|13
TGTGCCTGGCAACTAGCGGGAGTTCACGAGCAGTACTTC
CAWQLAGVHEQYF
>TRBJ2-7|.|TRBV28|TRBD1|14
TGTGCCAGCCTAAACCAGGGGGCCTCCTACGAGCAGTACTTC
CASLNQGASYEQYF
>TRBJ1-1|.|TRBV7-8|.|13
TGTGCCAGCAGCTTATTGGCCCCCACTGAAGCTTTCTTT
CASSLLAPTEAFF
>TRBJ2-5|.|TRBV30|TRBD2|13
TGTGCCTGGGGACTAGCGGGTCAAGAGACCCAGTACTTC
CAWGLAGQETQYF
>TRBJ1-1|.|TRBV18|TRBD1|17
TGTGCCAGCTCACCACCGGGACAGGCTTTCGTAGGGACTGAAGCTTTCTTT
CASSPPGQAFVGTEAFF
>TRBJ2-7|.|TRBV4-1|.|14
TGCGCCAGCAGCCAAGCTCAGACCTCCTACGAGCAGTACTTC
CASSQAQTSYEQYF
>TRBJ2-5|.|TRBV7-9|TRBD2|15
TGTGCCAGCAGCCCGGGAGCGGGAGGGCCGGGCCGTCAGTACTTC
CASSPGAGGPGRQYF
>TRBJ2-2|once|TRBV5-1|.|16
TGCGCCAGCAGCTTGGGGGGCCAGGGCGCCTCCGGGGAGCTGTTTTTT
CASSLGGQGASGELFF
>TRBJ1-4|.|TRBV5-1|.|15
TGCGCCAGCAGCTTGCTTCCAGCTTTTAATGAAAAACTGTTTTTT
CASSLLPAFNEKLFF
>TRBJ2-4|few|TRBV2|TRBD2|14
TGTGCCAGCAGCATTCCTTCCGGGGGGAGCATTCAGTACTTC
CASSIPSGGSIQYF
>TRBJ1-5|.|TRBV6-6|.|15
TGTGCCAGCAGTTACTCCCAGGGAACTAATCAGCCCCAGCATTTT
CASSYSQGTNQPQHF
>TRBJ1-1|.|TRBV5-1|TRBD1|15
TGCGCCAGCAGCTCCCAGACAGGGGGCGGCACTGAAGCTTTCTTT
CASSSQTGGGTEAFF
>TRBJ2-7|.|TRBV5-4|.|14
TGTGCCAGCAGCTTCCGTGGTCCCCTAAGCGAGCAGTACTTC
CASSFRGPLSEQYF
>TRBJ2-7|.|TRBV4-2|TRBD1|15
TGTGCCAGCAGCCAAGATCCGACAGGGGGCTACGAGCAGTACTTC
CASSQDPTGGYEQYF
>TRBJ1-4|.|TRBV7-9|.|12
TGTGCCAGCAGCTTCAGACGTGAAAAACTGTTTTTT
CASSFRREKLFF
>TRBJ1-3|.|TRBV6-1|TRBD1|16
TGTGCCAGCAGTGACGCACAGGGGCCCTCTGGAAACACCATATATTTT
CASSDAQGPSGNTIYF
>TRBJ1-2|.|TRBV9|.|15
TGTGCCAGCAGCGTAGATGTGACGGATGCCTATGGCTACACCTTC
CASSVDVTDAYGYTF
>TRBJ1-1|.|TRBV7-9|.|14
TGTGCCAGCAGCTTGGGCAGGGAGTACACTGAAGCTTTCTTT
CASSLGREYTEAFF
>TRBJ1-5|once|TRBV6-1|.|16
TGTGCCAGCAGTGAATGGCGTCAGAATAGCAATCAGCCCCAGCATTTT
CASSEWRQNSNQPQHF
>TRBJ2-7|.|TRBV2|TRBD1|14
TGTGCCAGCAGTCAGGGACAGGGGTCCGACGAGCAGTACTTC
CASSQGQGSDEQYF
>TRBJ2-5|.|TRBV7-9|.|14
TGTGCCAGCAGCTTAGTAGGGATTCAAGAGACCCAGTACTTC
CASSLVGIQETQYF
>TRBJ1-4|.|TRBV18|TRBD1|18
TGTGCCAGCTCACCACCCTCCGGGACAGGTGCAACTAATGAAAAACTGTTTTTT
CASSPPSGTGATNEKLFF
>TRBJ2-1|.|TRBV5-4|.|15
TGTGCCAGCAGCTTTGACCCCACGTGGGGGAATGAGCAGTTCTTC
CASSFDPTWGNEQFF
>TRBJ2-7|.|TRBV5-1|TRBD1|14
TGCGCCAGCAGCCCCCAGGGGGTCCCCTACGAGCAGTACTTC
CASSPQGVPYEQYF
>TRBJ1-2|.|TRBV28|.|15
TGTGCCAGCAGTTCTCCACAGGGTAGGAGCTATGGCTACACCTTC
CASSSPQGRSYGYTF
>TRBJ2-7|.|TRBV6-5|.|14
TGTGCCAGCAGCCGTACCTCAACTAGCTCCGAGCAGTACTTC
CASSRTSTSSEQYF
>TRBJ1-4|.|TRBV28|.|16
TGTGCCAGCAGTTTAATGGGACCAGGGGTTAGTGAAAAACTGTTTTTT
CASSLMGPGVSEKLFF
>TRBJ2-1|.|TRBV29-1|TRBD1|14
TGCAGCGTGGGACGACAGGGCCCGTGGGATGAGCAGTTCTTC
CSVGRQGPWDEQFF
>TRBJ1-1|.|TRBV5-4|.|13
TGTGCCAGCAGCTCCTCTCCGAACACTGAAGCTTTCTTT
CASSSSPNTEAFF
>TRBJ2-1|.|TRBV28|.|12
TGTGCCAGCAGTTTATCCGGGTCTGAGCAGTTCTTC
CASSLSGSEQFF
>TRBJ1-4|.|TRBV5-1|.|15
TGCGCCAGCAGCTTGGGTCTACAGGGACGCGAAAAACTGTTTTTT
CASSLGLQGREKLFF
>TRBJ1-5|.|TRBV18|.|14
TGTGCCAGCTCACCTACTGACAGCGGCCAGCCCCAGCATTTT
CASSPTDSGQPQHF
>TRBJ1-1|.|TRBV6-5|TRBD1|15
TGTGCCAGCACCTACGGGGGACAGCCGAACACTGAAGCTTTCTTT
CASTYGGQPNTEAFF
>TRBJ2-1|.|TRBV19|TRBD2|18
TGTGCCAGTAGATTAGAGGGACTAGCATTGGGCCCTAACAATGAGCAGTTCTTC
CASRLEGLALGPNNEQFF
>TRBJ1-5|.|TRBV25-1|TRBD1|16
TGTGCCAGCAGTGACCGCGGGACAGGGGATTTTCAGCCCCAGCATTTT
CASSDRGTGDFQPQHF
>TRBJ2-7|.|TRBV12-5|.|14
TGTGCTAGTGGCACAGACTTACTGCCCTACGAGCAGTACTTC
CASGTDLLPYEQYF
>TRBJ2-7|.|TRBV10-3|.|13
TGTGCCATCAGCCGGGAGTTCTCCTACGAGCAGTACTTC
CAISREFSYEQYF